Listed here is a single T cell receptor (beta chain). What it recognizes is unknown. The sample belongs to a study of T cell clusters in autoimmune cytopenias. Findings and limits, study-wide: Exclusive TRB clusters were about 2.9-fold more numerous in healthy donors than in active autoimmune hepatitis. TRB repertoire shifts in secondary cytopenia and chronic lymphocytic leukemia mostly reflected lymphoma, not autoimmunity. Physiological T cell clusters of healthy donors were apparently absent in primary autoimmune cytopenia patients.

The CDR3 is 15 amino acids. Germline V gene data show CDR1 as PRHDT and CDR2 as FYEKMQ (reference sequence). TRB was amplified by touch-down multiplex PCR, primer pools A and B combined. TCRdb re-called the multiplex PCR reads; every CDR3 protein appears as one record, without DNA. The specimen's table records about 4,300 distinct CDR3 sequences. TRB was amplified from about 270 ng of peripheral blood genomic DNA per sample. The sample was peripheral blood. The chain couples TRBV13 to TRBJ2-7; the TRBD1 assignment by TCRdb is unverifiable without DNA. This sequence originates from a human donor with an autoimmune cytopenia or autoimmune hepatitis (not recorded which). The CDR3 reads CASSPGTGGFYEQYF.